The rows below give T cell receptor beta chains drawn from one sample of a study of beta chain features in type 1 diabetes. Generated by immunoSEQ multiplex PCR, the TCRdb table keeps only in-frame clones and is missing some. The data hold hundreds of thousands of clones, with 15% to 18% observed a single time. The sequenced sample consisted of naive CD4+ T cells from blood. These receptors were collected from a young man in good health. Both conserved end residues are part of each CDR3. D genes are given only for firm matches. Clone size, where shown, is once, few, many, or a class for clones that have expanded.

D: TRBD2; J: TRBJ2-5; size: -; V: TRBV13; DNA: TGTGCCAGCAGCTTAAGACTAGCGGGGGGGAAAGAGACCCAGTACTTC; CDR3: CASSLRLAGGKETQYF
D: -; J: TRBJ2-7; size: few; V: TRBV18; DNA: TGTGCCAGCTCACCAACCGGGACGGTCTACGAGCAGTACTTC; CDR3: CASSPTGTVYEQYF
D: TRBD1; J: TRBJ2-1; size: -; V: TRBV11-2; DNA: TGTGCCAGCAGCCACCCTGGACAGGAAGGTTACAATGAGCAGTTCTTC; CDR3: CASSHPGQEGYNEQFF
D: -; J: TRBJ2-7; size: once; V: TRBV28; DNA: TGTGCCAGCAGCCTCCAGACCCCTGGGGAGTACTACGAGCAGTACTTC; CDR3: CASSLQTPGEYYEQYF
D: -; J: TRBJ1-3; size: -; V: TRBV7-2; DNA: TGTGCCAGCAGCTTAAGCTGGGGTGCGGGAAACACCATATATTTT; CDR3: CASSLSWGAGNTIYF
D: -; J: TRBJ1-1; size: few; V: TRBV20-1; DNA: TGCAGTGCCGGAGACAGAGTTCTGTTT; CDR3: CSAGDRVLF
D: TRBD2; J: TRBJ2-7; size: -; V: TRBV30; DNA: TGTGCCTGGAGTGGGAAAGGACTAGCGAGTTCCTACGAGCAGTACTTC; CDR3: CAWSGKGLASSYEQYF
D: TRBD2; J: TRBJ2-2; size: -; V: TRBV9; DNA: TGTGCCAGCAGCGTGTCCGGGACTAGCGGGAGGTCCGGGGAGCTGTTTTTT; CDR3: CASSVSGTSGRSGELFF
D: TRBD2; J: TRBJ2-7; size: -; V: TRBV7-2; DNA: TGTGCCAGCAGCTTAGCGGGGACTAGCGGGAGCCCTTACGAGCAGTACTTC; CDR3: CASSLAGTSGSPYEQYF
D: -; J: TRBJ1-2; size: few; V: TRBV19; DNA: TGTGCCAGTCCCCGATGGGGCTATGGCTACACCTTC; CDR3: CASPRWGYGYTF
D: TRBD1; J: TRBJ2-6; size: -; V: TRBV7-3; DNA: TGTGCCAGCAGCCCTGGGGACAGATTATCCTCTGGGGCCAACGTCCTGACTTTC; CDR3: CASSPGDRLSSGANVLTF
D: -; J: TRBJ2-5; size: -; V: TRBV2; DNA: TGTGCCAGCGCGGGATCCCGGGAGACCCAGTACTTC; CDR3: CASAGSRETQYF
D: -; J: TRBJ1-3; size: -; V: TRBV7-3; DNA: TGTGCCAGCAGCCTCGACGCCACAGGGACGGGAAACACCATATATTTT; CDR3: CASSLDATGTGNTIYF
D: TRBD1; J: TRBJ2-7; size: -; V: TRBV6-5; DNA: TGTGCCAGCAGTTACCGGGACAGGGGGTACGAGCAGTACTTC; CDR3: CASSYRDRGYEQYF
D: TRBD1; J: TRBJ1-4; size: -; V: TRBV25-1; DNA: TGTGCCAGCAGTGGGGGACAGGGTTATGAAAAACTGTTTTTT; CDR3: CASSGGQGYEKLFF
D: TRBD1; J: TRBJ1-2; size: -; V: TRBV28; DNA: TGTGCCAGCAGGGACAGGAAAGTCTATGGCTACACCTTC; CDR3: CASRDRKVYGYTF
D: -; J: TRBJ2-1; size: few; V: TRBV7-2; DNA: TGTGCCAGCAGCTCTAAGACTAGCTACAATGAGCAGTTCTTC; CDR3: CASSSKTSYNEQFF
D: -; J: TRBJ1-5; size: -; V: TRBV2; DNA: TGTGCCAGCAGTGTCCGTCCGCGAAGCAATCAGCCCCAGCATTTT; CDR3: CASSVRPRSNQPQHF
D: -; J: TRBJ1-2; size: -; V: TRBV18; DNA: TGTGCCAGCTCACGAGGGGAAGCTAACTATGGCTACACCTTC; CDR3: CASSRGEANYGYTF
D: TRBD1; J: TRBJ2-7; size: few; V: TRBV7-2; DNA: TGTGCCAGCAGCCCACCCTCCAGGGGGCCCTACGAGCAGTACTTC; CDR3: CASSPPSRGPYEQYF
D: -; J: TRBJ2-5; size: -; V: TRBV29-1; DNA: TGCAGCGGCTCAGGGCTTAGGGTGGAGACCCAGTACTTC; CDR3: CSGSGLRVETQYF
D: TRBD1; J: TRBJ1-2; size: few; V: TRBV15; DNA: TGTGCCACCAGCAGACCCAGGGGGCGCGGTAACTATGGCTACACCTTC; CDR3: CATSRPRGRGNYGYTF
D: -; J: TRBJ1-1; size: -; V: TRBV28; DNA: TGTGCCAGCACACGGCCTGTGGTCACTGAAGCTTTCTTT; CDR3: CASTRPVVTEAFF
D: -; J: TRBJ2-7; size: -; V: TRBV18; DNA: TGTGCCAGCTCACCAGTAGATCCCGGGGAGCAGTACTTC; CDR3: CASSPVDPGEQYF
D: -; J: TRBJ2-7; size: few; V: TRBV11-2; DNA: TGTGCCAGCAGCCCTCACTACGAGCAGTACTTC; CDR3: CASSPHYEQYF
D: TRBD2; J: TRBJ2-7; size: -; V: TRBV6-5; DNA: TGTGCCAGCAGTCGAACTAGCGGTAAAGGCTACGAGCAGTACTTC; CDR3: CASSRTSGKGYEQYF
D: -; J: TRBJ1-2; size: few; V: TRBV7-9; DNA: TGTGCCTGTTCCGAGGGTACTCGTTCTGGCTACACCTTC; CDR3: CACSEGTRSGYTF
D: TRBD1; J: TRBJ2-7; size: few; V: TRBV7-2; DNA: TGTGCCAGCAGCTTAGCCGGGACAGCCTCCTACGAGCAGTACTTC; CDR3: CASSLAGTASYEQYF
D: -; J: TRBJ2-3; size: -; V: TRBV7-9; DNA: TGTGCCAGCAGCTTGAGCACAGATACGCAGTATTTT; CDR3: CASSLSTDTQYF
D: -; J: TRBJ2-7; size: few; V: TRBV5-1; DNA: TGCGCCAGCAGCTTGGATGGCAGAGCCTCCCCTACAGAGCAGTACTTC; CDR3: CASSLDGRASPTEQYF
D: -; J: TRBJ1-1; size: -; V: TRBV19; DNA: TGTGCGGCCGGGATTGGGACTGAAGCTTTCTTT; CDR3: CAAGIGTEAFF
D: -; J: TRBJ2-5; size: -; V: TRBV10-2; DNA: TGCGCCAGCAGTGAATGGCAGGGTGGGTCGGAGACCCAGTACTTC; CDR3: CASSEWQGGSETQYF
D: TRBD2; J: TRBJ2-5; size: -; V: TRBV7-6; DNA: TGTGCCAGCAGCTTACCTTTCGATAGCGGGGGTTCTGGGACCCAGTACTTC; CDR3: CASSLPFDSGGSGTQYF
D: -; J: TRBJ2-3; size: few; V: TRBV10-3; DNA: TGTGCCATCAGTGAGAGTGGCGGTTCCACAGATACGCAGTATTTT; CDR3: CAISESGGSTDTQYF
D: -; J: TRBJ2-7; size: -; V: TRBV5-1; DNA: TGCGCCAGCAGCTTGTACGGCAGTTGGTACGAGCAGTACTTC; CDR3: CASSLYGSWYEQYF
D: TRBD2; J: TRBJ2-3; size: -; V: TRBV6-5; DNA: TGTGCCAGCAGGCTAAGTAGCGGGAGAACTGATACGCAGTATTTT; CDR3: CASRLSSGRTDTQYF
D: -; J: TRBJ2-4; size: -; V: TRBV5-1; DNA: TGCGCCAGCAGCTTGGGAGGGGTTCTAGCCAAAAACATTCAGTACTTC; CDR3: CASSLGGVLAKNIQYF
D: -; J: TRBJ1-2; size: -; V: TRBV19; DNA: TGTGCCAGTAGTCGCGGCTACTATGGCTACACCTTC; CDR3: CASSRGYYGYTF
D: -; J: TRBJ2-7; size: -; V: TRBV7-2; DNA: TGTGCCAGCAGCTTACGGCAGAAAGACTACGAGCAGTACTTC; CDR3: CASSLRQKDYEQYF
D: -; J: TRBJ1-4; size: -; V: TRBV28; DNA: TGTGCCAGCAAAAGGAGGGTTGGGGAAAAACTGTTTTTT; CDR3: CASKRRVGEKLFF
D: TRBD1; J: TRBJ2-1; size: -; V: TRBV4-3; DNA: TGCGCCAGCAGCCTAGAGGGACAGGGCCTACAAGAGCAGTTCTTC; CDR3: CASSLEGQGLQEQFF
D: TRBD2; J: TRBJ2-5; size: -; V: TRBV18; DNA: TGTGCCAACAAACTCGGTGCGGCGGGAGGAGAGACCCAGTACTTC; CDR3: CANKLGAAGGETQYF
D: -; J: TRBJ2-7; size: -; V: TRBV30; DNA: TGTGCCTGGAGCTTCGTATACGAGCAGTACTTC; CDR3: CAWSFVYEQYF
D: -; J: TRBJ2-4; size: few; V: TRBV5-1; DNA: TGCGCCAGCAGCACTACAGGTCCACTAGCCAAAAACATTCAGTACTTC; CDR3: CASSTTGPLAKNIQYF
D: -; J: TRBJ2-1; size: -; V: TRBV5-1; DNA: TGCGCCAGCAGCTTGGAGTCTTCCCACAATGAGCAGTTCTTC; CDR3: CASSLESSHNEQFF
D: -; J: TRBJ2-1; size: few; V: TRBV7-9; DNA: TGTGCCAGCAGCCCCCCTTTGAGGGTCGCCTACAATGAGCAGTTCTTC; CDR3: CASSPPLRVAYNEQFF
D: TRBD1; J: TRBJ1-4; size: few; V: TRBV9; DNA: TGTGCCAGCAGCCCCTCACGGACAGGGGAAGAAAAACTGTTTTTT; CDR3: CASSPSRTGEEKLFF
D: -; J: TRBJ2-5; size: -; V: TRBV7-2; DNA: TGTGCCAGCAGCTTAGTTGGGGGCATGGAGACCCAGTACTTC; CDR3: CASSLVGGMETQYF
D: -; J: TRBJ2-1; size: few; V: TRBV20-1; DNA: TGCAGTGCTAGATTGGTCCAGAAGCAGTTCTTC; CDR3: CSARLVQKQFF
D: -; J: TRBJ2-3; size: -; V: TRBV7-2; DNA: TGTGCCAGCAGCTTAGATCCGCGGCGCACAGATACGCAGTATTTT; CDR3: CASSLDPRRTDTQYF
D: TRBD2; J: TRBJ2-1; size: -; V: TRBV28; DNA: TGTGCCAGCAGTTTAAAGGCTAGCGGGATAGAGCAGTTCTTC; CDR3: CASSLKASGIEQFF
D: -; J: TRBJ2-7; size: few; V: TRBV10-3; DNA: TGTGCCATCAGTGGTGGCGTGGGAGGGGGAGCCTACGAGCAGTACTTC; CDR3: CAISGGVGGGAYEQYF
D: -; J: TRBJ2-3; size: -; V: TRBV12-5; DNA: TGTGCTAGTGGCCCGGGACTCCCAGATACGCAGTATTTT; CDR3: CASGPGLPDTQYF
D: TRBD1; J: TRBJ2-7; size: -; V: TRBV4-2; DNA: TGTGCCAGCAGCCTACACCGGGACAGCTCCTACGAGCAGTACTTC; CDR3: CASSLHRDSSYEQYF
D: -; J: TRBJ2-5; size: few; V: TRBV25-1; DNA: TGTGCCAGCAGTGGGCCCTACCAAGAGACCCAGTACTTC; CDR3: CASSGPYQETQYF
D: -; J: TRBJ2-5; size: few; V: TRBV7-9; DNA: TGTGCCAGCAGCTTAATGACTGTACAAGAGACCCAGTACTTC; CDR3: CASSLMTVQETQYF
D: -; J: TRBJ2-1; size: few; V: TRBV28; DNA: TGTGCCAGCAGTCTCCAGGCCGGGTGGTATGGGGACAATGAGCAGTTCTTC; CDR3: CASSLQAGWYGDNEQFF
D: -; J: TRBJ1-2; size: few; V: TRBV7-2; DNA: TGTGCCAGCAGCTCGGCGTCGGGCTATGGCTACACCTTC; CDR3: CASSSASGYGYTF